This T cell receptor beta chain was identified during a study of shared clonotypes between healthy human individuals. At the level of the study: The cohort had two women and a few men, ages 18 to 49. General study findings and limits: Investigators collected only blood, and repertoires in tissues likely differ.

Germline CDR1 and CDR2: SGHNT and YYREEE (reference sequence). Unmatched junction bases numbered 7, after V lost 2 bases and J lost 4 bases. This CDR3 spans 15 amino acids. Clones were sequenced by immunoSEQ multiplex PCR, and TCRdb holds only the in-frame ones, with some missing. Of about 980,000 clones listed, over 75% are singletons. Concerning this clone itself: Its antigen is unidentified.

The sequenced material came from memory CD4+ T cells sorted from blood. Subset reported: CD45RA-negative fraction. The clonotype was recovered from a man aged 18-30 years in good health. This chain joins TRBV5-4 and TRBJ1-1; 8 nucleotides match TRBD1. The CDR3 spells CASSFGLDRGTEAFF. In DNA, the CDR3 is TGTGCCAGCAGCTTTGGTCTTGACAGGGGCACTGAAGCTTTCTTT.